The 26 T cell receptor beta chains below come from one sample, sequenced in a study of blood T cells in healthy people across ages. Together with a sample-barcoded 5' primer, a J-beta primer mix was included in a second PCR lasting about 7 to 11 cycles. In TCRdb, the 5' RACE reads were re-called with MiXCR into one record per CDR3 protein. Counted here are hundreds of thousands of distinct CDR3 sequences, around 38% occurring once; the ten biggest clones make up about 32%. Input material: blood. The receptors here all came from a man of 80 years or more in good health.

The chain couples TRBV20-1 to TRBJ2-7; the match to TRBD2 covers 9 bases. Losses at the gene ends were 6 bases for V and 3 bases for J; bases not matched to a gene: 18. The CDR3 consists of 17 residues. The germline V gene has CDR1 DFQATT and CDR2 SNEGSKA (reference sequence). CDR3 sequence: CSAFLGAIAGEGYEQYF. As DNA, the CDR3 is TGCAGTGCCTTCCTTGGGGCCATAGCGGGAGAGGGCTACGAGCAGTACTTC.

The chain joins TRBV6-1 to TRBJ2-3; no reliable D call. The CDR3 runs to 14 residues. V was pared by 7 bases and J by 0 bases, with 11 bases between. CDR1 and CDR2 from the germline V gene are MNHNS and SASEGT. CDR3 amino acids: CASTRLVSTDTQYF. In nucleotides, the CDR3 is TGTGCCAGCACTCGACTGGTTAGCACAGATACGCAGTATTTT.

J is TRBJ1-6 and V is TRBV20-1, with D unclear. V gave up 0 bases and J gave up 8 bases, with 5 bases separating them. Germline values: CDR1 DFQATT, CDR2 SNEGSKA (reference sequence). The CDR3 is 12 residues long. The CDR3 bases are TGCAGTGCTAGAGATGCCTATTCACCCCTCCACTTT. It translates to CSARDAYSPLHF.

This clonotype was picked up a small number of times. The chain recombines TRBV2 with TRBJ1-2; 8 bases match TRBD1. This CDR3 is built from 14 residues. CDR1 is SNHLY and CDR2 is FYNNEI in the germline V gene. Trimming took 6 bases from V and 2 from J; bases not matched to a gene: 5. The CDR3 loop reads CASRGDRTNYGYTF. In DNA, the CDR3 is TGTGCCAGCAGAGGGGACAGGACCAACTATGGCTACACCTTC.

This chain uses TRBV12-5 with TRBJ2-1; 9 bases match TRBD1. The length of the CDR3 is 13 residues. The germline V gene encodes CDR1 LGHNT and CDR2 FRNRAP. The V gene end was trimmed by 9 bases and the J gene end by 10 bases; junction bases not matched to a gene: 10. The CDR3 sequence: CASGTGLSYEQFF. The CDR3 DNA is TGTGCTAGCGGGACAGGGTTGTCCTACGAGCAGTTCTTC.

The genes are TRBV20-1 and TRBJ1-6; D is unresolved. The CDR3 loop spans 15 amino acids. Trimming took 1 base from V and 6 from J, leaving 13 bases between them. Germline lookup yields CDR1 DFQATT and CDR2 SNEGSKA (reference sequence). For the CDR3, the DNA is TGCAGTGCTAGAGCGTTGGTCAGACCTAATTCACCCCTCCACTTT. This sequence encodes CSARALVRPNSPLHF.

The chain has TRBV4-1 and TRBJ2-2; tentative D call: TRBD2 (6 bases). CDR1 and CDR2 from the germline V gene are MGHRA and YSYEKL. V was clipped by 4 bases and J by 0 bases, with 15 bases between them. The CDR3 covers 17 residues. Written as DNA, the CDR3 is TGCGCCAGCAGCCCAGGAGGGGCGGGCACGAACACCGGGGAGCTGTTTTTT. It translates to CASSPGGAGTNTGELFF.

V usage is TRBV18 and J usage is TRBJ2-5, with D possibly TRBD1 on 6 matching bases. This CDR3 comprises 16 residues. V was pared by 1 base and J by 13 bases, with 25 bases between. The V gene's germline CDR1 is KGHSH and CDR2 LQKENI. CDR3 in amino acids: CASSPQTGTTEWRPYF. The DNA for the CDR3 is TGTGCCAGCTCACCACAAACCGGGACAACCGAATGGCGGCCGTACTTC.

The gene calls are TRBV7-6 and TRBJ2-1; tentatively, D is TRBD2 (7 bases). The V end lost 4 bases, the J end lost 2 bases, and 18 bases lay between the germline ends. CDR1 and CDR2 (germline): SGHVS, FNYEAQ. This CDR3 has 17 amino acids. CDR3 sequence reads: CASSSRGGGGPYNEQFF. The CDR3 DNA follows: TGTGCCAGCAGCTCCAGAGGTGGCGGGGGCCCCTACAATGAGCAGTTCTTC.

This chain uses TRBV12-3 or TRBV12-4 with TRBJ1-4; D gene unclear. CDR3 length: 12 residues. The ends were cut back, 2 bases at V and 7 bases at J, with 5 bases in the middle. The CDR3 DNA is TGTGCCAGCAGTTTACATTCTGAAAAACTGTTTTTT. Encoded protein: CASSLHSEKLFF.

This clonotype was observed a handful of times. V gene TRBV4-3 combines with J gene TRBJ2-1; D unclear. The ends were cut back, 1 base at V and 5 bases at J, with 6 bases in the middle. Germline values: CDR1 LGHNA, CDR2 YSLEER. CDR3 length equals 13 residues. The CDR3 protein is CASSQVLDNEQFF. The CDR3 DNA follows: TGCGCCAGCAGCCAAGTGCTCGACAATGAGCAGTTCTTC.

The J gene is TRBJ1-4, the V gene TRBV4-2; D may be TRBD1 (5 bases). The CDR3 contains 15 residues. Germline-derived CDR1 and CDR2 are LGHNA and YNFKEQ. The V and J ends lost 1 base and 8 bases respectively, with 14 bases between them. CDR3 DNA sequence: TGTGCCAGCAGCCAAGTCGGGCAGGGAGGCGAAAAACTGTTTTTT. Its protein product is CASSQVGQGGEKLFF.

There are a few counts of this clonotype. The chain uses TRBV5-1 and TRBJ1-1, with D perhaps TRBD1 (6 bases). V gave up 3 bases and J gave up 0 bases, with 12 bases separating them. Germline CDR1 is SGHRS and CDR2 is YFSETQ. This CDR3 contains 15 residues. CDR3 nucleotides: TGCGCCAGCAGCTCCACAGGGAACATGAACACTGAAGCTTTCTTT. Translating gives CASSSTGNMNTEAFF.

Comment on this clonotype: Being one base from a much bigger clone, this may be a read error. The V and J genes are TRBV29-1 and TRBJ2-3, with a tentative D call TRBD2 (5 bases). The CDR3 length is 15 residues. Germline-derived CDR1 and CDR2 are SQVTM and ANQGSEA. The DNA for the CDR3 is TGCAGCGTTGTGTTTATGCAACCTAGCACAGATACGCGGTATTTT. Translating gives CSVVFMQPSTDTRYF.

The rearrangement joins TRBV9 to TRBJ2-7; 8 bases agree with TRBD2. Trimming took 3 bases from V and 6 from J; bases not matched to a gene: 8. Germline V lookup: CDR1 SGDLS, CDR2 YYNGEE. CDR3 length: 14 amino acids. DNA of the CDR3: TGTGCCAGCAGCGCAGCGGGAGTGGATCGCGAGCAGTACTTC. Translating it yields CASSAAGVDREQYF.

This clonotype has more than one count but fewer than ten. The V gene is TRBV6-2 or TRBV6-3, the J gene TRBJ2-7, with D hard to call. CDR3 length: 15 residues. Germline CDR1 and CDR2: MNHEY and SVGEGT. The V gene lost 4 bases and the J gene lost 2 bases, with 15 bases spanning the gap. This CDR3 reads CASSSSKRRTYEQYF. The CDR3 DNA sequence: TGTGCCAGCAGTTCCTCGAAACGCAGAACCTACGAGCAGTACTTC.

The CDR3 nucleotides are TGTGCCACTAGGGAGTATGTGGCCTCCGAGCAGTACTTC. This codes for CATREYVASEQYF. This rearrangement joins TRBV27 to TRBJ2-7; D perhaps matches TRBD2 (5 bases). V lost 10 bases, J lost 6 bases, and 19 bases lay in between. The germline V gene encodes CDR1 MNHEY and CDR2 SMNVEV (reference sequence). The CDR3 has 13 residues.

This clonotype was seen repeatedly, ten times or more. This rearrangement joins TRBV29-1 to TRBJ2-1; D is perhaps TRBD1 (6 bases). Germline V gene lookup returns CDR1 SQVTM and CDR2 ANQGSEA. The germline V and J ends were trimmed by 7 bases and 6 bases, with 13 bases remaining between them. This CDR3 is 12 amino acids long. CDR3 region: CSGHRDPNEQFF. CDR3 bases: TGCAGCGGCCACAGGGACCCCAATGAGCAGTTCTTC.

With respect to this clonotype: Being one base from a much bigger clone, this may be a read error. The rearrangement links TRBV7-2 to TRBJ2-6, with TRBD1 identical over 7 bases. CDR3 size: 16 residues. The germline gives CDR1 SGHTA, CDR2 FQGNSA. Trimming at V came to 7 bases and at J to 2 bases, leaving 8 bases not matched to a gene. In nucleotides, the CDR3 is TGTGCCAGCAACCAAGGGGGACAGCCTGGGGCCAACGTCCTGACTTTC. It is translated as CASNQGGQPGANVLTF.

The rearrangement joins TRBV15 to TRBJ1-2, with no clear D. CDR3 length equals 14 residues. V lost 3 bases, J lost 3 bases, and 11 bases lay in between. Germline V gene lookup returns CDR1 LNHNV and CDR2 YYDKDF (reference sequence). The CDR3 here is CATSSPGQYYGYTF. DNA of the CDR3: TGTGCCACCAGCAGTCCGGGCCAGTACTATGGCTACACCTTC.

This chain joins TRBV11-2 and TRBJ2-2, with a tentative D call TRBD2 (5 bases). This CDR3 has 15 amino acids. Germline loops: CDR1 SGHAT, CDR2 FQNNGV. V lost 2 bases and J lost 6, with 13 bases in between. The DNA of the CDR3 is TGTGCCAGCAGCTTATGGGCGGGCATAGCCGGGGAGCTGTTTTTT. Translated: CASSLWAGIAGELFF.

This rearrangement joins TRBV21-1 to TRBJ2-7. TRBV21-1 is a pseudogene segment. The CDR3 covers 14 residues. The CDR3 loop is CASSKLQETYEQYF. CDR3 nucleotides: TGTGCCAGCAGCAAACTACAGGAGACCTACGAGCAGTACTTC.

Notes on this clonotype: A read error may be the cause here, since a much bigger clone is one base away. The chain employs TRBV6-6 and TRBJ1-2; the D is unclear. CDR3 length equals 15 residues. V was cut by 3 bases and J by 12 bases, with 23 bases left in between. The V gene's germline CDR1 is MNHNY and CDR2 SVGAGI (reference sequence). CDR3 loop: CASSYSPQGLGGHTF. The DNA of the CDR3 is TGTGCCAGCAGTTATAGTCCCCAAGGGTTGGGCGGCCACACCTTC.

This clonotype appeared a few times. Here the CDR3 DNA reads TGCAGTGCTAGAGATACTGAGGGGAATATAGATACGCAGTATTTT. It encodes CSARDTEGNIDTQYF. This rearrangement joins TRBV20-1 to TRBJ2-3; either TRBD1 or TRBD2 may supply D (5 bases each). The germline V and J ends were trimmed by 0 bases and 5 bases, with 15 bases remaining between them. The CDR3 is 15 amino acids. The germline gives CDR1 DFQATT, CDR2 SNEGSKA (reference sequence).

This clonotype has a count of ten or more. The J gene is TRBJ2-1, the V gene TRBV18; unclear D gene. The CDR3 runs to 11 residues. Germline V CDR1 and CDR2: KGHSH, LQKENI. Trimming removed 8 bases at V and 8 bases at J, with 10 bases between. The CDR3 loop reads CASSPLDEQFF. The CDR3 DNA sequence: TGTGCCAGCAGCCCCCTGGATGAGCAGTTCTTC.

To note about this clonotype: The junction shows a germline mismatch at one end, possibly a read error. The chain is built from TRBV18 and TRBJ2-5; D gene uncertain. This CDR3 is 15 amino acids long. Germline V gene lookup returns CDR1 KGHSH and CDR2 LQKENI. For the CDR3, the DNA is TGTGCCAGCCCACCAAGTGCCAACTTCCAAGAGACCCAGTACTTC. It encodes CASPPSANFQETQYF.